This T cell receptor (beta chain) was captured in a study of beta chain features in type 1 diabetes. Findings and limits, study-wide: For patients, the naive, central memory and Treg TCRB repertoires appeared more alike than for healthy donors. Type 1 diabetes patients showed fewer insertions and more deletions at VDJ junctions.

Worth noting for this clone: Its matching antigen is unknown. The sample holds other DNA sequences that translate to the same CDR3.

CD45RO/CCR7/CD25/CD127/CD95/CD27 sorting isolated CD4+ naive, central memory, regulatory and stem cell-like memory cells. Purity (above 95%) was reached by all sorted populations. Expressed TCRB transcripts got sequenced, as all isolated RNA was reverse transcribed. Libraries were prepared by immunoSEQ multiplex PCR; TCRdb keeps only in-frame clonotypes and omits some of them. The sample holds 810,000 or so clones, about 17% seen once. Germline loops: CDR1 SNHLY, CDR2 FYNNEI. There are 11 residues in the CDR3. Between the trimmed V and J ends, which lost 5 bases and 7 bases, there was a span of 5 bases.

Sequencing was performed on naive CD4+ T cells from blood. The sequence was collected from a woman aged 18-30 years in good health. The chain uses TRBV2 and TRBJ2-2, with no clear D. CDR3 DNA sequence: TGTGCCAGCAGTTGGGGCGGGGAGCTGTTTTTT. It translates to CASSWGGELFF. The full variable domain, completed using reference TRBV2 and TRBJ2-2, is EPEVTQTPSHQVTQMGQEVILRCVPISNHLYFYWYRQILGQKVEFLVSFYNNEISEKSEIFDDQFSVERPDGSNFTLKIRSTKLEDSAMYFCASSWGGELFFGEGSRLTVL.